These 31 T cell receptor beta chains came from one sample sequenced in a study of regulatory T cells in long-lasting Graves disease. The sample's time point: newly diagnosed GD, antithyroid drugs for less than 3 months. The TCR library used RNA extracted from PBMCs. CDR3 regions were amplified by Arm-PCR using iRepertoire HTBI primers to build TCR beta libraries. TCRdb reprocessed the multiplex PCR reads with MiXCR, giving one entry per CDR3 protein. The table records 360,000 or so distinct CDR3 sequences, 15% to 20% of them present only once. Separately, the same data were catalogued under a study of T cells in Graves' hyperthyroidism and ophthalmopathy.

The specimen was peripheral blood mononuclear cells (PBMCs), collected at new diagnosis, from a patient treated with antithyroid drugs. These receptors originate from a woman between 18 and 29 years old with Graves disease.

This clonotype was counted between two and nine times. The gene calls are TRBV19 and TRBJ1-1; 7 nucleotides align to TRBD1. J lost 0 bases, V lost 7 bases, and 11 bases had no gene match. Germline assignment: CDR1 LNHDA and CDR2 SQIVND (reference sequence). The CDR3 extends over 16 amino acids. The CDR3 coding sequence is TGTGCCAGTAAAACGGCCCACGGGACAGTGAACACTGAAGCTTTCTTT. Its translation: CASKTAHGTVNTEAFF.

This clonotype was observed many times. The rearrangement joins TRBV3-1 to TRBJ2-7; D possibly corresponds to TRBD2 (6 bases). The germline V gene has CDR1 LGHDT and CDR2 YNNKEL (reference sequence). This CDR3 comprises 20 residues. Trimming shortened V by 1 base and J by 7 bases, and 32 bases separated the two germline ends. CDR3 sequence: CASSQGLQVSRLRESWEQYF. CDR3 in DNA: TGTGCCAGCAGCCAAGGGTTACAGGTGTCCCGTCTACGGGAGAGTTGGGAGCAGTACTTC.

Regarding this clonotype: A much larger clone sits a single nucleotide away, making a read error possible. CDR3 residues: CASSPSGAVETQYF. The CDR3 DNA reads as TGTGCCAGCAGCCCGAGCGGGGCGGTGGAAACCCAGTACTTC. The chain carries TRBV3-1 and TRBJ2-5, with 7 positions matching TRBD2. This CDR3 is 14 amino acids long. V shed 4 bases, J shed 8 bases, and the junction held 10 bases outside the gene matches. The germline gives CDR1 LGHDT, CDR2 YNNKEL (reference sequence).

At least ten counts were recorded for this clonotype. This chain links TRBV25-1 with TRBJ2-3; D unresolved. Germline CDR1 is MGHDK and CDR2 is SYGVNS. CDR3 size: 16 residues. Trimming pared 3 bases from V and 0 bases from J, leaving 13 bases between. The chain's CDR3 is CASSELPAPSTDTQYF. CDR3 DNA: TGTGCCAGCAGTGAGCTACCAGCTCCGAGCACAGATACGCAGTATTTT.

The chain joins TRBV20-1 to TRBJ2-3, with D possibly TRBD1 on 6 matching bases. V was shortened by 2 bases and J by 3 bases, with 9 bases between the two germline ends. The length of the CDR3 is 13 residues. The germline gives CDR1 DFQATT, CDR2 SNEGSKA (reference sequence). Written as DNA, the CDR3 is TGCAGTGCTAGACGAGGGGGAACAGATACGCAGTATTTT. Translation: CSARRGGTDTQYF.

In its sample, this clonotype was seen many times. V is TRBV7-3 and J is TRBJ2-5; D gene uncertain. Trimming removed 6 bases from V and 2 bases from J, with 13 bases in between. CDR3 length: 14 residues. The V gene's germline CDR1 is SGHTA and CDR2 FQGTGA. The CDR3 sequence is CASSLLPRQETQYF. CDR3 sequence (DNA): TGTGCCAGCAGTCTCCTTCCAAGACAAGAGACCCAGTACTTC.

This clonotype was detected many times. This sequence joins TRBV6-2 or TRBV6-3 and TRBJ1-2, with 9 bases that match TRBD1. Germline CDR1 and CDR2: MNHEY and SVGEGT. There are 15 residues in the CDR3. With V trimmed by 4 bases and J by 5 bases, 8 bases remained unmatched. The CDR3 loop is CASSSNPGTGYGYTF. CDR3 coding DNA: TGTGCCAGCAGTTCTAATCCCGGGACAGGGTATGGCTACACCTTC.

The V call is TRBV10-3, the J call TRBJ1-2; D uncertain. The CDR3 is made up of 14 amino acids. Trimming cost V 0 bases and J 2 bases, with 7 bases left between them. Germline V gene lookup returns CDR1 ENHRY and CDR2 SYGVKD. The CDR3 protein is CAISESARNYGYTF. In DNA, the CDR3 is TGTGCCATCAGTGAGTCGGCGAGGAACTATGGCTACACCTTC.

About this clonotype itself: One end of the junction is discordant with germline, which a read error may explain. This chain joins TRBV5-1 and TRBJ2-7; D call uncertain. The CDR3 contains 14 residues. CDR1 SGHRS and CDR2 YFSETQ come from the germline V gene. CDR3 in amino acids: CASSLEWISYGQYF. CDR3 sequence (DNA): TGCGCCAGCAGCTTGGAGTGGATCTCCTACGGGCAGTACTTC.

This clonotype was picked up many times. The chain carries TRBV7-8 and TRBJ2-3, with 12 bases identical to TRBD2. The CDR3 runs to 16 residues. Unmatched junction bases numbered 6, after V lost 6 bases and J lost 2 bases. The germline CDR1 and CDR2 sequences are SGHVS and FQNEAQ. Here the CDR3 DNA reads TGTGCCAGCAGGCAGGGGACTAGCGGGTACACAGATACGCAGTATTTT. This sequence encodes CASRQGTSGYTDTQYF.

The genes are TRBV3-1 and TRBJ1-1; D is uncertain. Between the trimmed V and J ends, which lost 6 bases and 0 bases, there was a span of 14 bases. From germline, CDR1 is LGHDT and CDR2 YNNKEL (reference sequence). CDR3 length: 15 residues. The CDR3 DNA sequence: TGTGCCAGCAGGAACAGCGATCGAATGAACACTGAAGCTTTCTTT. This encodes CASRNSDRMNTEAFF.

The count of this clonotype is one. The rearrangement links TRBV20-1 to TRBJ2-1; 14 bases are a match to TRBD2. The CDR3 contains 18 residues. With 6 bases clipped from V and 4 bases from J, the junction kept 14 bases outside the gene matches. Germline loops: CDR1 DFQATT, CDR2 SNEGSKA (reference sequence). CDR3 coding DNA: TGCAGTGCCAGAATTCCGGGACTAGCGGGGGAGGGGTACAATGAGCAGTTCTTC. It is translated as CSARIPGLAGEGYNEQFF.

There are many counts of this clonotype. The CDR3, as DNA: TGTGCCAGCAGTTTCCCCCCAGGGTACGAGCAGTACTTC. Translated: CASSFPPGYEQYF. The V and J genes are TRBV28 and TRBJ2-7; TRBD1 is a possible D gene (5 bases). The V and J ends lost 3 bases and 4 bases respectively, with 10 bases between them. This CDR3 has 13 amino acids. Germline V gene lookup returns CDR1 MDHEN and CDR2 SYDVKM.

This clonotype was detected many times. The chain employs TRBV7-3 and TRBJ1-1; D may be TRBD1 (5 bases). The CDR3 is 15 residues long. Germline CDR1 reads SGHTA; CDR2 reads FQGTGA. V gave up 5 bases and J gave up 0 bases, with 13 bases separating them. Here the CDR3 reads CASSPGPSVNTEAFF. The DNA for the CDR3 is TGTGCCAGCAGCCCGGGACCTAGTGTGAACACTGAAGCTTTCTTT.

Turning to this clonotype: The junction departs from germline at one end; a sequencing error may be responsible. The chain has TRBV19 and TRBJ2-1; no reliable D call. Per germline, CDR1 LNHDA and CDR2 SQIVND (reference sequence). CDR3 length: 15 residues. In DNA, the CDR3 is TGTGCCAGTAGTATCCAGCGAGAGGTAGACAATGAGCAGTCCTTC. Its protein is CASSIQREVDNEQSF.

The chain recombines TRBV28 with TRBJ1-5; the D is unclear. Deletions cut 6 bases from V and 6 bases from J, with 12 bases between. The CDR3 has 13 amino acids. In germline, CDR1 is MDHEN, CDR2 SYDVKM. The DNA for the CDR3 is TGTGCCAGCAGCCTTGGTGGGAGTCAGCCCCAGCATTTT. Translation gives CASSLGGSQPQHF. Full variable domain (outside the CDR3, taken from reference TRBV28 and TRBJ1-5): DVKVTQSSRYLVKRTGEKVFLECVQDMDHENMFWYRQDPGLGLRLIYFSYDVKMKEKGDIPEGYSVSREKKERFSLILESASTNQTSMYLCASSLGGSQPQHFGDGTRLSIL.

This clonotype was seen repeatedly, ten times or more. The chain recombines TRBV6-2 or TRBV6-3 with TRBJ2-1; TRBD2 agrees at 11 bases. Losses at the gene ends were 2 bases for V and 8 bases for J; bases not matched to a gene: 5. There are 15 residues in the CDR3. The V gene's germline CDR1 is MNHEY and CDR2 SVGEGT. CDR3 sequence: CASSYLAGGGYEQFF. CDR3 nucleotides: TGTGCCAGCAGTTACCTAGCGGGAGGAGGGTATGAGCAGTTCTTC.

This clonotype has more than one count but fewer than ten. This chain connects TRBV28 to TRBJ1-2, with D unclear. The CDR3 runs 14 residues. The germline V gene encodes CDR1 MDHEN and CDR2 SYDVKM. Trimming took 2 bases from V and 8 from J, leaving 15 bases between them. The CDR3 spells CASSLIGVYRGYTF. CDR3 sequence (DNA): TGTGCCAGCAGTTTAATAGGTGTCTATCGAGGCTACACCTTC.

Ten or more counts support this clonotype. The chain couples TRBV12-3 or TRBV12-4 to TRBJ2-7; TRBD1 aligns across 9 bases. Losses at the gene ends were 5 bases for V and 4 bases for J; bases not matched to a gene: 3. The length of the CDR3 is 13 residues. As DNA, the CDR3 is TGTGCCAGCAGTCACAGGGGGCCTTACGAGCAGTACTTC. Its translation is CASSHRGPYEQYF.

This clonotype was counted ten times or more. This chain links TRBV3-1 with TRBJ1-1; D is unresolved. Germline loops: CDR1 LGHDT, CDR2 YNNKEL (reference sequence). The ends were cut back, 5 bases at V and 2 bases at J, with 12 bases in the middle. The CDR3 is 14 amino acids. For the CDR3, the DNA is TGTGCCAGCAGCTCGAACGTGGTTAACACTGAAGCTTTCTTT. Translation: CASSSNVVNTEAFF.

This clonotype was observed at least ten times. J is TRBJ2-5 and V is TRBV18, with D hard to call. The CDR3 is made up of 15 amino acids. Trimming pared 0 bases from V and 7 bases from J, leaving 15 bases between. From germline, CDR1 is KGHSH and CDR2 LQKENI. The DNA for the CDR3 is TGTGCCAGCTCACCACCTTTAACTCCCTCAGGGACCCAGTACTTC. Translated: CASSPPLTPSGTQYF.

The table lists this clonotype with many counts. This chain links TRBV20-1 with TRBJ2-7; perhaps TRBD2 as D (5 bases). This CDR3 spans 12 amino acids. The germline CDR1 and CDR2 sequences are DFQATT and SNEGSKA (reference sequence). Deletions cut 3 bases from V and 2 bases from J, with 8 bases between. DNA of the CDR3: TGCAGTGCTAGCGGGGTAACCTACGAGCAGTACTTC. Protein: CSASGVTYEQYF.

Note on this clonotype: At one boundary the junction diverges from the germline segment, which might be a read error. The V gene is TRBV6-1, the J gene TRBJ1-5; unclear D gene. This CDR3 has 14 amino acids. Germline CDR1 is MNHNS and CDR2 is SASEGT. This chain's CDR3 is CASSPDTSNQTQHF. As DNA, the CDR3 is TGTGCCAGCAGTCCTGACACCAGCAATCAGACCCAGCATTTT.

This clonotype was observed at least ten times. The chain is built from TRBV11-2 and TRBJ1-6; TRBD1 aligns across 11 bases. From germline, CDR1 is SGHAT and CDR2 FQNNGV. The CDR3 is made up of 14 amino acids. V was pared by 5 bases and J by 7 bases, with 1 base of the junction left unmatched. The CDR3 sequence is CASSGQGANSPLHF. The CDR3 coding sequence is TGTGCCAGCAGCGGACAGGGGGCCAATTCACCCCTCCACTTT.

The gene calls are TRBV12-3 or TRBV12-4 and TRBJ1-2; no clear D. V was trimmed by 3 bases and J by 7 bases, leaving 12 bases between them. There are 13 residues in the CDR3. CDR3 sequence: CASSFIPTAGYTF. CDR3 coding DNA: TGTGCCAGCAGTTTCATACCTACAGCTGGCTACACCTTC.

Many counts were recorded for this clonotype. The chain couples TRBV15 to TRBJ2-2; 12 nucleotides line up with TRBD2. Germline V gene sequence: CDR1 LNHNV, CDR2 YYDKDF (reference sequence). V dropped 6 bases and J dropped 4; count of bases not matched to a gene: 3. This CDR3 comprises 15 residues. The CDR3, as DNA: TGTGCCACCAGTCTAGCGGGAGGGGGCACCGGGGAGCTGTTTTTT. It specifies CATSLAGGGTGELFF. The full variable domain, completed using reference TRBV15 and TRBJ2-2, is DAMVIQNPRYQVTQFGKPVTLSCSQTLNHNVMYWYQQKSSQAPKLLFHYYDKDFNNEADTPDNFQSRRPNTSFCFLDIRSPGLGDTAMYLCATSLAGGGTGELFFGEGSRLTVL.

Many counts were recorded for this clonotype. The V call is TRBV30, the J call TRBJ1-1; D ambiguous. Germline V gene sequence: CDR1 GTSNPN, CDR2 SVGIG (reference sequence). The ends were cut back, 3 bases at V and 5 bases at J, with 10 bases in the middle. This CDR3 is 12 amino acids long. CDR3 in DNA: TGTGCCTGGAGCCCACTCCGAACTGAAGCTTTCTTT. The encoded protein is CAWSPLRTEAFF.

This clonotype was counted at least ten times. This chain connects TRBV5-1 to TRBJ2-7; tentatively, D is TRBD1 or TRBD2 (5 bases each). The CDR3 totals 15 residues. V was pared by 0 bases and J by 6 bases, with 16 bases between. CDR1 and CDR2 from the germline V gene are SGHRS and YFSETQ. CDR3 amino acids: CASSLATGGVGEQYF. CDR3 nucleotide sequence: TGCGCCAGCAGCTTGGCCACAGGAGGAGTGGGCGAGCAGTACTTC.

This clonotype was observed many times. This chain links TRBV20-1 with TRBJ2-1, with D hard to call. The germline V and J ends were trimmed by 0 bases and 9 bases, with 15 bases remaining between them. This CDR3 comprises 14 residues. Germline V gene lookup returns CDR1 DFQATT and CDR2 SNEGSKA (reference sequence). CDR3 loop: CSARDDPKVGEQFF. In nucleotides, the CDR3 is TGCAGTGCTAGAGATGACCCAAAGGTCGGTGAGCAGTTCTTC.

This clonotype was counted only a few times. The chain employs TRBV29-1 and TRBJ2-1, with 9 bases aligning to TRBD1. The CDR3 consists of 15 residues. Germline V gene sequence: CDR1 SQVTM, CDR2 ANQGSEA. The V gene end was trimmed by 5 bases and the J gene end by 4 bases; junction bases not matched to a gene: 9. CDR3 protein: CSVRRGQGPYNEQFF. Here the CDR3 DNA reads TGCAGCGTTCGAAGGGGACAGGGCCCTTACAATGAGCAGTTCTTC.

The chain couples TRBV6-2 or TRBV6-3 to TRBJ2-7; 9 nucleotides match TRBD2. CDR1 and CDR2 from the germline V gene are MNHEY and SVGEGT. The CDR3 runs 13 residues. J was trimmed by 6 bases and V by 6 bases; bases with no gene match: 6. DNA of the CDR3: TGTGCCAGCAGAGGGACTAGCCGGGGCGAGCAGTACTTC. Its protein product is CASRGTSRGEQYF.